This T cell receptor beta chain stems from a study of blood T cells in healthy people across ages. Notes on the study in general: A strong correlation between TCR beta diversity and naive T cell percentage was seen.

Primers used in a second PCR of about 7 to 11 cycles were a sample-barcoded 5' primer and a J-beta primer mix. Carrying 12 random nucleotides, a template-switch adaptor labeled each individual cDNA molecule. From the 5' RACE reads, TCRdb called clonotypes with MiXCR, one entry per CDR3 protein. The table includes 650,000 to 700,000 distinct CDR3 sequences, about 30% detected once. This clonotype has a count of ten or more. As yet, its antigen is unknown. Every donor contributed 8 to 10 milliliters of peripheral blood by blood draw. Between the trimmed V and J ends, which lost 2 bases and 7 bases, there was a span of 12 bases. Germline V CDR1 and CDR2: MNHEY, SVGEGT. The CDR3 is made up of 13 amino acids.

This sequence originates from an elderly woman in good health. This chain uses TRBV6-2 or TRBV6-3 with TRBJ2-7, with D unclear. What was sequenced was blood. The CDR3 DNA reads as TGTGCCAGCAGTTACGTCCCAACGAGGGAGCAGTACTTC. Amino acids: CASSYVPTREQYF.